This passage covers 20 T cell receptor beta chains from one sample sequenced in a study of early T cells in non-severe SARS-CoV-2 infection. TCRdb itself ran the 5' RACE reads through MiXCR, one entry per CDR3 protein. The sample holds about 58,000 distinct CDR3 sequences, 9.5% to 15% seen once. Sequencing used whole blood. These receptor sequences come from an adult who was a healthcare worker with PCR-confirmed SARS-CoV-2 infection or an uninfected control (not recorded which).

This clonotype has a count of ten or more. The chain combines TRBV28 with TRBJ2-7, with unresolved D. Trimming pared 4 bases from V and 3 bases from J, leaving 13 bases between. The CDR3 loop spans 14 amino acids. Germline V gene data show CDR1 as MDHEN and CDR2 as SYDVKM. CDR3 bases: TGTGCCAGCAGTTACGATTTAAGACTCTACGAGCAGTACTTC. Its translation is CASSYDLRLYEQYF. Drawing the rest from reference TRBV28 and TRBJ2-7, the complete variable domain is DVKVTQSSRYLVKRTGEKVFLECVQDMDHENMFWYRQDPGLGLRLIYFSYDVKMKEKGDIPEGYSVSREKKERFSLILESASTNQTSMYLCASSYDLRLYEQYFGPGTRLTVT.

The chain carries TRBV19 and TRBJ2-3; D may be TRBD2 (6 bases). CDR1 LNHDA and CDR2 SQIVND come from the germline V gene (reference sequence). V shed 5 bases and J shed 1 base, with 10 bases lying between them. The CDR3 runs to 14 residues. CDR3 bases: TGTGCCAGTAGTTGGGGGGACCGCACAGATACGCAGTATTTT. Translation: CASSWGDRTDTQYF.

The chain combines TRBV6-6 with TRBJ1-6; 11 bases agree with TRBD1. The germline CDR1 and CDR2 sequences are MNHNY and SVGAGI (reference sequence). The J segment lost 7 bases and the V segment lost 6 bases, leaving 2 bases of the junction unmatched. The CDR3 runs 14 residues. Here the CDR3 reads CASSRDRGNSPLHF. CDR3 DNA sequence: TGTGCCAGCAGCCGGGACAGGGGGAATTCACCCCTCCACTTT.

The CDR3 DNA is TGTGCCAGCAGCTCCCGGTGGGGCAATCAGCCCCAGCATTTT. Translating it yields CASSSRWGNQPQHF. The chain uses TRBV12-3 or TRBV12-4 and TRBJ1-5; D remains unclear. With 6 bases removed from V and 2 bases from J, the gap between germline ends came to 11 bases. The CDR3 runs 14 residues.

This clonotype was found many times. The rearrangement joins TRBV12-3 or TRBV12-4 to TRBJ1-1, with D possibly being TRBD1 (6 bases). V lost 8 bases to trimming and J lost 5 bases, with 9 bases between them. The CDR3 is 11 amino acids. The CDR3: CASVGGTEAFF. The DNA of the CDR3 is TGTGCCAGCGTAGGGGGGACTGAAGCTTTCTTT.

There are many counts of this clonotype. The chain employs TRBV3-1 and TRBJ2-7; D gene uncertain. V was pared by 3 bases and J by 2 bases, with 5 bases between. The CDR3 is 12 amino acids. CDR1 is LGHDT and CDR2 is YNNKEL in the germline V gene (reference sequence). CDR3 sequence: CASSHTPYEQYF. The CDR3 DNA sequence: TGTGCCAGCAGCCATACCCCCTACGAGCAGTACTTC.

This clonotype is judged medium-sized. The V call is TRBV11-2, the J call TRBJ2-2; 8 bases are shared with TRBD2. This CDR3 is built from 13 residues. Looked up from germline, CDR1 is SGHAT and CDR2 is FQNNGV. With 3 bases clipped from V and 7 bases from J, the junction kept 1 base outside the gene matches. In DNA, the CDR3 is TGTGCCAGCAGCTTTAGCGGGAACGGGGAGCTGTTTTTT. It is translated as CASSFSGNGELFF. The full variable domain, its missing parts supplied by reference TRBV11-2 and TRBJ2-2, is EAGVAQSPRYKIIEKRQSVAFWCNPISGHATLYWYQQILGQGPKLLIQFQNNGVVDDSQLPKDRFSAERLKGVDSTLKIQPAKLEDSAVYLCASSFSGNGELFFGEGSRLTVL.

The CDR3 DNA is TGTGCCAGCAGCTTGGTGGGGACAGGGCCTGGATCTCAGTTCTTC. Translating gives CASSLVGTGPGSQFF. The chain joins TRBV5-5 to TRBJ2-1, with 9 bases fitting TRBD1. Losses at the gene ends were 0 bases for V and 13 bases for J; bases not matched to a gene: 11. The CDR3 runs 15 residues. Per germline, CDR1 SGHKS and CDR2 YYEKEE (reference sequence).

V gene TRBV6-2 or TRBV6-3 combines with J gene TRBJ2-1; D might be TRBD2 (6 bases). This CDR3 contains 15 residues. The V end was cut by 7 bases, the J end by 3 bases, with 16 bases between. Germline assignment: CDR1 MNHEY and CDR2 SVGEGT. CDR3 protein: CASTRDSNLYNEQFF. The CDR3 DNA sequence: TGTGCCAGCACCAGGGACTCAAACCTCTACAATGAGCAGTTCTTC.

This chain joins TRBV30 and TRBJ1-6, with D perhaps TRBD1 (6 bases). The CDR3 consists of 17 residues. V lost 1 base and J 0 bases, leaving 13 bases between the germline ends. Germline V lookup: CDR1 GTSNPN, CDR2 SVGIG (reference sequence). This CDR3 is CAWSDFLGGSYNSPLHF. The CDR3 bases are TGTGCCTGGAGTGACTTCCTAGGGGGCTCCTATAATTCACCCCTCCACTTT.

In this sample, this clonotype turned up many times. V gene TRBV3-1 combines with J gene TRBJ2-1; a weak D match, TRBD1 (6 bases). The CDR3 is 13 amino acids. Germline loops: CDR1 LGHDT, CDR2 YNNKEL (reference sequence). Trimming shortened V by 6 bases and J by 6 bases, and 12 bases separated the two germline ends. The CDR3 protein is CASRDEGGNEQFF. CDR3 DNA sequence: TGTGCCAGCAGGGACGAAGGGGGCAATGAGCAGTTCTTC.

This clonotype was picked up many times. The J gene is TRBJ2-1, the V gene TRBV5-1; TRBD2 agrees at 14 bases. Germline V gene lookup returns CDR1 SGHRS and CDR2 YFSETQ. V gave up 3 bases and J gave up 3 bases; unmatched junction bases: 2. CDR3 length: 16 amino acids. The CDR3 sequence: CASSSGTSGSYNEQFF. In DNA form, the CDR3 reads TGCGCCAGCAGCTCCGGGACTAGCGGGAGCTACAATGAGCAGTTCTTC.

This clonotype occurred many times. The chain combines TRBV7-3 with TRBJ2-2; 9 bases are a match to TRBD2. The V gene end was trimmed by 5 bases and the J gene end by 10 bases; junction bases not matched to a gene: 8. The V gene's germline CDR1 is SGHTA and CDR2 FQGTGA. This CDR3 has 14 residues. The CDR3 DNA follows: TGTGCCAGCAGCCCACTGACTAGCGGAACGGAGCTGTTTTTT. This translates into CASSPLTSGTELFF.

In this sample, this clonotype turned up a few times. This rearrangement joins TRBV5-1 to TRBJ2-1, with TRBD2 as a possible D gene (5 bases). In germline, CDR1 is SGHRS, CDR2 YFSETQ. V was shortened by 4 bases and J by 0 bases, with 17 bases between the two germline ends. The CDR3 runs to 17 residues. The CDR3 region has the DNA TGCGCCAGCAGCCTATGGGAGACCCCGGGCTCCTACAATGAGCAGTTCTTC. It translates to CASSLWETPGSYNEQFF.

The chain employs TRBV19 and TRBJ2-6; TRBD1 aligns across 7 bases. Germline V gene lookup returns CDR1 LNHDA and CDR2 SQIVND (reference sequence). The CDR3 is made up of 17 amino acids. J gave up 1 base and V 6 bases, and 9 bases lay outside the gene matches. CDR3 protein: CASSQGVKISGANVLTF. CDR3 DNA: TGTGCCAGTAGCCAGGGGGTAAAGATTTCTGGGGCCAACGTCCTGACTTTC. The entire variable domain, with the rest obtained from reference TRBV19 and TRBJ2-6, is as follows: DGGITQSPKYLFRKEGQNVTLSCEQNLNHDAMYWYRQDPGQGLRLIYYSQIVNDFQKGDIAEGYSVSREKKESFPLTVTSAQKNPTAFYLCASSQGVKISGANVLTFGAGSRLTVL.

In this sample, this clonotype turned up a few times. Written as DNA, the CDR3 is TGCAGTGCTAGAGATCAAAGGACCGGTAACTATGGCTACACCTTC. It specifies CSARDQRTGNYGYTF. The chain employs TRBV20-1 and TRBJ1-2, with no clear D. Trimming removed 0 bases from V and 1 base from J, with 12 bases in between. Germline CDR1 is DFQATT and CDR2 is SNEGSKA (reference sequence). The CDR3 has 15 amino acids.

V usage is TRBV20-1 and J usage is TRBJ2-1; 7 nucleotides agree with TRBD2. Trimming removed 1 base from V and 1 base from J; junction bases left unmatched: 10. Per germline, CDR1 DFQATT and CDR2 SNEGSKA (reference sequence). This CDR3 is 17 amino acids long. CDR3 bases: TGCAGTGCTAGAGTGACCTTTCCTAGCGGATCCTACAATGAGCAGTTCTTC. Amino acids: CSARVTFPSGSYNEQFF.

This clonotype is labeled large (0.1 to 1%). The chain couples TRBV5-1 to TRBJ2-1; 7 positions match TRBD1. Germline V gene lookup returns CDR1 SGHRS and CDR2 YFSETQ. The CDR3 extends over 15 amino acids. V lost 4 bases, J lost 4 bases, and 8 bases stayed unmatched. The CDR3 sequence: CASSPGQNRYNEQFF. In DNA, the CDR3 is TGCGCCAGCAGCCCGGGACAGAACCGTTACAATGAGCAGTTCTTC.

This clonotype was seen only a few times. V usage is TRBV28 and J usage is TRBJ2-1; 8 nucleotides agree with TRBD2. Germline assignment: CDR1 MDHEN and CDR2 SYDVKM. V lost 5 bases to trimming and J lost 4 bases; unmatched junction nucleotides: 13. CDR3 length equals 17 residues. The CDR3 is CASSPRITGTRYNEQFF. The CDR3 region has the DNA TGTGCCAGCAGTCCCCGCATAACCGGGACTAGATACAATGAGCAGTTCTTC.

This clonotype was found many times. The chain recombines TRBV24-1 with TRBJ2-5; the D is unclear. Trimming left V 3 bases short and J 3 bases short, with 13 bases between. The CDR3 runs 15 residues. Germline V gives CDR1 KGHDR, CDR2 SFDVKD. CDR3 residues: CATSDPLSAEETQYF. CDR3 nucleotide sequence: TGTGCCACCAGTGATCCACTCTCGGCGGAAGAGACCCAGTACTTC.